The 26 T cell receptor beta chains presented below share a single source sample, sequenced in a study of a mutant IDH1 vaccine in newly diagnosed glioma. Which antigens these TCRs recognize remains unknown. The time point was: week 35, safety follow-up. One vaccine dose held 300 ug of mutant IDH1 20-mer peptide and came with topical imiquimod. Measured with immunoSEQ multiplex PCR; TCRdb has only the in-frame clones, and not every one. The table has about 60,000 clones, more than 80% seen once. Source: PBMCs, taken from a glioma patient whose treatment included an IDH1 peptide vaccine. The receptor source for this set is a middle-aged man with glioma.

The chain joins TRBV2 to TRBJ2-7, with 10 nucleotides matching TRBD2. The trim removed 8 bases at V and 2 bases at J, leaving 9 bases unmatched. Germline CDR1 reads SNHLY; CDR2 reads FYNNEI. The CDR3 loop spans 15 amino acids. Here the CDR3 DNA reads TGTGCCAGCGGGGGGTCTAGCGGGAGAACCTACGAGCAGTACTTC. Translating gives CASGGSSGRTYEQYF.

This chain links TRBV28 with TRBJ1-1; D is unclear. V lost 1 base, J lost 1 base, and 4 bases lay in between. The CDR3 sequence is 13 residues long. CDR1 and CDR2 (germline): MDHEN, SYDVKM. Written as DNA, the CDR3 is TGTGCCAGCAGTTTATTGACGAACACTGAAGCTTTCTTT. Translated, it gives CASSLLTNTEAFF.

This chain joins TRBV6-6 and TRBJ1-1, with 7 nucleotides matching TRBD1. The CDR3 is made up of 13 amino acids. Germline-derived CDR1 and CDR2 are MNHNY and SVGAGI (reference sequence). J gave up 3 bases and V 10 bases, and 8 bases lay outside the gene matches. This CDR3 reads CAIRGGRDTEAFF. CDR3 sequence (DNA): TGTGCCATCAGAGGGGGCAGGGACACTGAAGCTTTCTTT.

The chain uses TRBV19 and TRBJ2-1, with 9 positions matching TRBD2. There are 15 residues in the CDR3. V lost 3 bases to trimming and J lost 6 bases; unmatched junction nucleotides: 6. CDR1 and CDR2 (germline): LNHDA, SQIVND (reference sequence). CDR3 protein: CASSMPAGGGNEQFF. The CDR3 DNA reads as TGTGCCAGTAGTATGCCTGCGGGAGGGGGCAATGAGCAGTTCTTC. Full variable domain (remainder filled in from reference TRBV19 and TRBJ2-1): DGGITQSPKYLFRKEGQNVTLSCEQNLNHDAMYWYRQDPGQGLRLIYYSQIVNDFQKGDIAEGYSVSREKKESFPLTVTSAQKNPTAFYLCASSMPAGGGNEQFFGPGTRLTVL.

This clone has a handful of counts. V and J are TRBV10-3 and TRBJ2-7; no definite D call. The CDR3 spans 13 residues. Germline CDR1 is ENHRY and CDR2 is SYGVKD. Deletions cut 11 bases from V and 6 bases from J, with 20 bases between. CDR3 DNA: TGTGCCGTCCACCCTGACGGCTCCAGCGAGCAGTACTTC. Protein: CAVHPDGSSEQYF.

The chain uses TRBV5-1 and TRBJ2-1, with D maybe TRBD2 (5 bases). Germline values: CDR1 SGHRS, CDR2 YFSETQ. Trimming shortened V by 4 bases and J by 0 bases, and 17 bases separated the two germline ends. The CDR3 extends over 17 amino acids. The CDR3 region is CASSPRPGVSSYNEQFF. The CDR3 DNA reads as TGCGCCAGCAGCCCCCGACCCGGGGTTAGCTCCTACAATGAGCAGTTCTTC.

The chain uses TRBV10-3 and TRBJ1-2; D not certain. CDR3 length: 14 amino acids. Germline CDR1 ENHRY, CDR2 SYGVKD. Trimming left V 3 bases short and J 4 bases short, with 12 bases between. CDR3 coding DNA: TGTGCCATCAGTGATGAGGGCGCCGGCTATGGCTACACCTTC. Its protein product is CAISDEGAGYGYTF.

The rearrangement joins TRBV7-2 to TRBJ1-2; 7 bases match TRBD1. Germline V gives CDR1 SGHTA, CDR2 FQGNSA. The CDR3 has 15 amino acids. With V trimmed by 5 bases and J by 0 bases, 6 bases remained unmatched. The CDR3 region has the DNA TGTGCCAGCAGCCCAGCCGGGACAGCTAACTATGGCTACACCTTC. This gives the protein CASSPAGTANYGYTF.

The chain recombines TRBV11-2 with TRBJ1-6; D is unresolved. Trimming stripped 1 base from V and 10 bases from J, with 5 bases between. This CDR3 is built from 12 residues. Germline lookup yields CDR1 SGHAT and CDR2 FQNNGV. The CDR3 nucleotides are TGTGCCAGCAGCTTAGCGGGCTCACCCCTCCACTTT. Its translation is CASSLAGSPLHF.

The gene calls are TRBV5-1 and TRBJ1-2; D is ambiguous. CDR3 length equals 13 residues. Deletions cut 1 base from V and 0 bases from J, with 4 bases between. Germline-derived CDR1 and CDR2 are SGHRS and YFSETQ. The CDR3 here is CASSLLTNYGYTF. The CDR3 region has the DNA TGCGCCAGCAGCTTGCTGACTAACTATGGCTACACCTTC.

In DNA form, the CDR3 reads TGTGCCAGTAGTATAGCTTTGGGGCGAGACAACGTCTACGAGCAGTACTTC. Translated, it gives CASSIALGRDNVYEQYF. The gene calls are TRBV19 and TRBJ2-7, with D perhaps TRBD1 (5 bases). The length of the CDR3 is 17 residues. Trimming pared 1 base from V and 3 bases from J, leaving 19 bases between. Germline-derived CDR1 and CDR2 are LNHDA and SQIVND (reference sequence).

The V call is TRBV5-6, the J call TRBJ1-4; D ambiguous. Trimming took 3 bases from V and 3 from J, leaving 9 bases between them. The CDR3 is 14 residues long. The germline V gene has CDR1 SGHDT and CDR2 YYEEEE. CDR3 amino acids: CASSSPGSNEKLFF. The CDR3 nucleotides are TGTGCCAGCAGCTCTCCCGGGTCTAATGAAAAACTGTTTTTT.

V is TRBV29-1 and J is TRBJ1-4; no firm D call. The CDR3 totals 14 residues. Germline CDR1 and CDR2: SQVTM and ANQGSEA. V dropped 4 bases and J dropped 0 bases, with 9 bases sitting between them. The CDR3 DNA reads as TGCAGCGTTGCCCCTTCGGCAACTAATGAAAAACTGTTTTTT. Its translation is CSVAPSATNEKLFF.

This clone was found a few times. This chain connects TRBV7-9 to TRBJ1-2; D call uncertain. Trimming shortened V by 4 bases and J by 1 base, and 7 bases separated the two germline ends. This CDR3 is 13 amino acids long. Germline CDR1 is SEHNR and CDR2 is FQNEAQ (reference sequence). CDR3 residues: CASSSGDNYGYTF. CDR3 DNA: TGTGCCAGCAGCTCCGGGGATAACTATGGCTACACCTTC.

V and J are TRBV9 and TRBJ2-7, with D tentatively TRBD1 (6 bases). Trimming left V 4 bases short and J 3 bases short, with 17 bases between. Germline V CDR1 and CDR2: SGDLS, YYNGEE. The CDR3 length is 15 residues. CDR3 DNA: TGTGCCAGCAGCTTGCGACAGGATCCATTCTACGAGCAGTACTTC. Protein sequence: CASSLRQDPFYEQYF.

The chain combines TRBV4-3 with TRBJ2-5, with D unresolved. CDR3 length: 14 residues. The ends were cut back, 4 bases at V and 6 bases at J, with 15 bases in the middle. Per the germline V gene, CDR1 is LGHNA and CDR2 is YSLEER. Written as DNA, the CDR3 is TGCGCCAGCAGCCGAGATTGGACGTCGCAGACCCAGTACTTC. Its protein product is CASSRDWTSQTQYF.

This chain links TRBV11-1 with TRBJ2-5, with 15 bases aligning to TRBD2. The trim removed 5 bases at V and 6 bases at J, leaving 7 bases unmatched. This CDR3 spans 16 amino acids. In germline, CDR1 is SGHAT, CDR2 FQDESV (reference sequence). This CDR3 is CASSRAGTSGRKTQYF. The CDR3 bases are TGTGCCAGCAGCCGAGCCGGGACTAGCGGGAGGAAGACCCAGTACTTC.

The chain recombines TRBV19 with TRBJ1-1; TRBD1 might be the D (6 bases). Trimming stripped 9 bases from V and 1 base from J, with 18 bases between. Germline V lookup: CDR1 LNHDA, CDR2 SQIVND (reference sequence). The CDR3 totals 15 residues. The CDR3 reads CASFAGGRGNTEAFF. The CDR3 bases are TGTGCCAGCTTCGCCGGCGGCAGGGGGAACACTGAAGCTTTCTTT.

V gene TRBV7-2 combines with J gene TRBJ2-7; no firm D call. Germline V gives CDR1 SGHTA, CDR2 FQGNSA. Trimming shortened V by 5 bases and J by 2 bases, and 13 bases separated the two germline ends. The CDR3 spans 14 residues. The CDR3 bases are TGTGCCAGCAGCCCACTGGACGTCGCCTACGAGCAGTACTTC. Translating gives CASSPLDVAYEQYF.

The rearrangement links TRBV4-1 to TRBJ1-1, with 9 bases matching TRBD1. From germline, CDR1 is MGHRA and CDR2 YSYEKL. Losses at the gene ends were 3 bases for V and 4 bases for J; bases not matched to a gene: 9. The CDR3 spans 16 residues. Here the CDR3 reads CASSHRDRDLFTEAFF. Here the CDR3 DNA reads TGCGCCAGCAGCCACCGGGACAGGGACTTATTCACTGAAGCTTTCTTT.

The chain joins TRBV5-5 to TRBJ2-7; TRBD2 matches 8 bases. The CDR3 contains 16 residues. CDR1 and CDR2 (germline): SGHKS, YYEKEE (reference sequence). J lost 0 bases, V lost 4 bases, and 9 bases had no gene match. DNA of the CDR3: TGTGCCAGCAGCGTCCAACTAGCGGCTAGCTCCTACGAGCAGTACTTC. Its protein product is CASSVQLAASSYEQYF.

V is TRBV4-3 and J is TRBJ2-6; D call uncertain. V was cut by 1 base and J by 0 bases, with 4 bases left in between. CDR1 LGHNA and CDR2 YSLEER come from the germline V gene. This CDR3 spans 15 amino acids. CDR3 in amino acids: CASSQGVSGANVLTF. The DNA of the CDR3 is TGCGCCAGCAGCCAAGGGGTCTCTGGGGCCAACGTCCTGACTTTC.

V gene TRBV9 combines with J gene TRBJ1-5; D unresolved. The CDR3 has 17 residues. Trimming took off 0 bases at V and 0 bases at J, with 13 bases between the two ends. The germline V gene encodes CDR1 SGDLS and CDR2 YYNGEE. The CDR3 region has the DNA TGTGCCAGCAGCGTAGCGAGGGATCGGTATAGCAATCAGCCCCAGCATTTT. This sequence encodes CASSVARDRYSNQPQHF.

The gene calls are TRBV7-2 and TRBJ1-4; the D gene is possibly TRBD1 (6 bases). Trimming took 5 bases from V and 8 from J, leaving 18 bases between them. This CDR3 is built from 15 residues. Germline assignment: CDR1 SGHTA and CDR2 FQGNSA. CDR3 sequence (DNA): TGTGCCAGCAGCATGAGAGGGGGAATCGAAGAAAAACTGTTTTTT. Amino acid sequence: CASSMRGGIEEKLFF.

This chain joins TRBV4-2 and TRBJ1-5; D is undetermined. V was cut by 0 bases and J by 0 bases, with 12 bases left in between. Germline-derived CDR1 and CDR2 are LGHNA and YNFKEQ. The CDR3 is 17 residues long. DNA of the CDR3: TGTGCCAGCAGCCAAGACAGATACACTTATAGCAATCAGCCCCAGCATTTT. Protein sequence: CASSQDRYTYSNQPQHF.

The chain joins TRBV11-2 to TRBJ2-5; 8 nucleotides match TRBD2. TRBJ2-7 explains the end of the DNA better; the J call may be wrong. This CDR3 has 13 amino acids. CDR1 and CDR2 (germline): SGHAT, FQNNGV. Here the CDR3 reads CASRRPGGGEQYF. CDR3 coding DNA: TGTGCCAGCAGGAGACCGGGGGGGGGCGAGCAGTACTTC.